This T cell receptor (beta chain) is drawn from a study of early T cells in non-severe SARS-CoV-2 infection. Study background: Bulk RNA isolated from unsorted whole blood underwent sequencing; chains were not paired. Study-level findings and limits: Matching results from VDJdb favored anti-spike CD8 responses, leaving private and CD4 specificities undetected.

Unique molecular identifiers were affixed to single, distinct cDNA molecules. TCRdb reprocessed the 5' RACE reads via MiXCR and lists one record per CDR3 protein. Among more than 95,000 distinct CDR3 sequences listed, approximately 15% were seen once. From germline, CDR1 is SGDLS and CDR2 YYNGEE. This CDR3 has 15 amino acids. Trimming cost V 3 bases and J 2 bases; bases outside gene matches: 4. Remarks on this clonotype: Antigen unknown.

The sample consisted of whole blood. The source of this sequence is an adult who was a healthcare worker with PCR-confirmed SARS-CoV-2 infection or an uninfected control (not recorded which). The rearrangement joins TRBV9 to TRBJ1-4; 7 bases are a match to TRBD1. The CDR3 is CASSAHRGTNEKLFF. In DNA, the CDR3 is TGTGCCAGCAGCGCCCACAGGGGCACTAATGAAAAACTGTTTTTT.